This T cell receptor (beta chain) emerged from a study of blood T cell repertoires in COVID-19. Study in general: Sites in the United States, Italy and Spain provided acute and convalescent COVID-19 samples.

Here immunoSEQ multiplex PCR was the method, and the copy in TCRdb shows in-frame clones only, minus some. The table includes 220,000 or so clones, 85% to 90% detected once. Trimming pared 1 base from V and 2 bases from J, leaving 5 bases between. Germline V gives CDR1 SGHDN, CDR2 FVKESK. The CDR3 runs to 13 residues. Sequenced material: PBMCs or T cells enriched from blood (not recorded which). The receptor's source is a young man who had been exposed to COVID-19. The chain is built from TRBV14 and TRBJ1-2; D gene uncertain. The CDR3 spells CASSQGANYGYTF. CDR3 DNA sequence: TGTGCCAGCAGCCAAGGGGCCAACTATGGCTACACCTTC.